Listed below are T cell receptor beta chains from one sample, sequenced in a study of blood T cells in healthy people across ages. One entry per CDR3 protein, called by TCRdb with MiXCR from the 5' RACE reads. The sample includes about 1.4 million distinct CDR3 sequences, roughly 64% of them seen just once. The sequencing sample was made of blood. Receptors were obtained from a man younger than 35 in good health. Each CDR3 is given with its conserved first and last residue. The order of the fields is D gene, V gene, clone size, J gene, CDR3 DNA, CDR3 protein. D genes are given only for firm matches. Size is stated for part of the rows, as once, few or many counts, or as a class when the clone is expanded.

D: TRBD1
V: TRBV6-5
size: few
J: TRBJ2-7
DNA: TGTGCCAGCAGTCCGGGACAGGGTAGGACCTACGAGCAGTACTTC
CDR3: CASSPGQGRTYEQYF

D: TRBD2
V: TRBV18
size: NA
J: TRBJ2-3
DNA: TGTGCCAGCTCCTCTGGACTAGCGATGGACACAGATACGCAGTATTTT
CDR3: CASSSGLAMDTDTQYF

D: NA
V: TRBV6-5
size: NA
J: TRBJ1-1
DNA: TGTGCCAGCAGTTACTCTGGGGCGTACACTGAAGCTTTCTTT
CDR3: CASSYSGAYTEAFF

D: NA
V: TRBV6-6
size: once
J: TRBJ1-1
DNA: TGTGCCAGCAGTTGGGCTTCACACACTGAAGCTTTCTTT
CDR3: CASSWASHTEAFF

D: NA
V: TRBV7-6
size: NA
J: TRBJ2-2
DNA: TGTGCCAGCAGCTTCCTGGGGGGGACAGGGAACACCGGGGAGCTGTTTTTT
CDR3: CASSFLGGTGNTGELFF

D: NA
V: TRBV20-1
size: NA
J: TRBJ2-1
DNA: TGCAGTGCTAGCGAGCTTAAGAGCTCCTACAATGAGCAGTTCTTC
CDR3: CSASELKSSYNEQFF

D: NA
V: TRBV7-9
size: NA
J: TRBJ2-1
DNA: TGTGCCAGCTCATACCAGGGAGTTGAGCAGTTCTTC
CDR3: CASSYQGVEQFF

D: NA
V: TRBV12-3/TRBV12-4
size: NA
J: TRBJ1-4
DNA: TGTGCCAGCCTCCTCGGTGTGAATGAAAAACTGTTTTTT
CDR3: CASLLGVNEKLFF

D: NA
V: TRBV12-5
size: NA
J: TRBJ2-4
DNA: TGTGCTAGTGGTTTGGTCCCAGACGAGAACATTCAGTACTTC
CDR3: CASGLVPDENIQYF

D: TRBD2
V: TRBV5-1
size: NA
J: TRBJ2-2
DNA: TGCGCCAGCAGCTTGGTAACTAGCGGGAATACCGGGGAGCTGTTTTTT
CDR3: CASSLVTSGNTGELFF

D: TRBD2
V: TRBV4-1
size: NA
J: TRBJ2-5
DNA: TGCGCCAGCAGCCAAGAACCTCCAGCGGGAGTAATACACGGGCAGTACTTC
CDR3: CASSQEPPAGVIHGQYF

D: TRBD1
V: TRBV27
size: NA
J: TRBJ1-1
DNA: TGTGCCAGCTCCCAAGGGGGCAGCCCGAACACTGAAGCTTTCTTT
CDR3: CASSQGGSPNTEAFF

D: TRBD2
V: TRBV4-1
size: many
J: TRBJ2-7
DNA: TGCGCCAGCAGCCAAGTAACGGGAGGATACGAGCAGTACTTC
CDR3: CASSQVTGGYEQYF

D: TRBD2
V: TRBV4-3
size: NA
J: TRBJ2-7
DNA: TGCGCCAGCAGCCAAGATGGAGGCCCAGCGGGGTTGTACGAGCAGTACTTC
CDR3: CASSQDGGPAGLYEQYF

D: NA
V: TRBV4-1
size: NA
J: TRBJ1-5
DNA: TGCGCCAGCAGCCAAGGGGGAATGGGCAATCAGCCCCAGCATTTT
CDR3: CASSQGGMGNQPQHF

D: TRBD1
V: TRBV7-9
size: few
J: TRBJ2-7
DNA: TGTGCCAGCAGCCGAGTCGACAGGGGAGGAGACGAGCAGTACTTC
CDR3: CASSRVDRGGDEQYF

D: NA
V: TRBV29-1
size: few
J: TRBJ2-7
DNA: TGCAGCGTTGAAGGGGATGGGAGGACCGAGCAGTACTTC
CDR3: CSVEGDGRTEQYF

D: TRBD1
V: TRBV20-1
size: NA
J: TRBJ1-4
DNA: TGCAGTGCTAGAGATTGGGCAGGGGGAGGAGAAAAACTGTTTTTT
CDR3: CSARDWAGGGEKLFF

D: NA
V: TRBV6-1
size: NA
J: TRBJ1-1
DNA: TGTGCCGGCAGTGATGCACAGATGGGAACTGAAGCTTTCTTT
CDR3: CAGSDAQMGTEAFF

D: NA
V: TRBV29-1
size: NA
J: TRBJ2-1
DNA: TGCAGCGGGGGTACGGAGGCGGCGAGCTCCTACAATGAGCAGTTCTTC
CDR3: CSGGTEAASSYNEQFF

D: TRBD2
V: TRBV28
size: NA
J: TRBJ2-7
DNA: TGTGCCAGCAGTTTTTCTTACGGGACTAGCTCCTACGAGCAGTACTTC
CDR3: CASSFSYGTSSYEQYF

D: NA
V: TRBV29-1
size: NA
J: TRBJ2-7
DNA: TGCAGCGTCAGACAAGGGGGGCACTACGAGCAGTACTTC
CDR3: CSVRQGGHYEQYF

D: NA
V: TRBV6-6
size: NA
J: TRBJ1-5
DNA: TGTGCCAGCAGTTACTCGATGCTCCCCGGCCCCAATCAGCCCCAGCATTTT
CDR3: CASSYSMLPGPNQPQHF

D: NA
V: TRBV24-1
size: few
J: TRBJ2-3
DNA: TGTGCCACCAGTGACGGACAGTTCGGCCTAGACCGGGGAGATACGCAGTATTTT
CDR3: CATSDGQFGLDRGDTQYF

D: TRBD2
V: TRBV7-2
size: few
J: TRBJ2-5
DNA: TGTGCCAGCAGCACGGTTGGGACTAGCGGACCACAAGAGACCCAGTACTTC
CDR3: CASSTVGTSGPQETQYF

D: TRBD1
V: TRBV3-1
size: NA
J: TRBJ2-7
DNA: TGTGCCAGCAGCCATACAGGGGTAGGTTACGAGCAGTACTTC
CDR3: CASSHTGVGYEQYF

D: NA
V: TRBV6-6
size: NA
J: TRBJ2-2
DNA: TGTGCCAGCAGTTATGGGGTTCCCTCGAACACCGGGGAGCTGTTTTTT
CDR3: CASSYGVPSNTGELFF

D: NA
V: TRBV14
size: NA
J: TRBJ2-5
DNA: TGTGCCAGCAGCCAAGATCTAGTGGAGACTCAGTACTTC
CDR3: CASSQDLVETQYF

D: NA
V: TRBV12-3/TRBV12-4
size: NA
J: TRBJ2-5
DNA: TGTGCCAGCACCTCAGGTGGGGGCCAAGAGACCCAGTACTTC
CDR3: CASTSGGGQETQYF

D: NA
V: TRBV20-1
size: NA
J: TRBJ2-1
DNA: TGCAGTGCTAGAGAAATACAGGGTAGCGAGTTCTTC
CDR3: CSAREIQGSEFF

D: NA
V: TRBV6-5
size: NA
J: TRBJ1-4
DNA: TGTGCCAGCAGTCAGGCCATCAACGAGGAAAAACTGTTTTTT
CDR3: CASSQAINEEKLFF

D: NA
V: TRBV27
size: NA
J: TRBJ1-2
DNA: TGTGCCATCCAAGGAGCTAATGGCTACACCTTC
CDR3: CAIQGANGYTF

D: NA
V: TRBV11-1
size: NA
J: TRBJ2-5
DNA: TGTGCCAGCAGTCCCGGATGGGTGCAAGAGACCCAGTACTTC
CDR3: CASSPGWVQETQYF

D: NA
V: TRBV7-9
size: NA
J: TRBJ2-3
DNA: TGTGCCAGCATGGGGCAGGTACCAGATACGCAGTATTTT
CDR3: CASMGQVPDTQYF

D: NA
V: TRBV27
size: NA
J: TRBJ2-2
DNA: TGTGCCAGCACCTCTTACAATACAATGGGCACCGGGGAGCTGTTTTTT
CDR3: CASTSYNTMGTGELFF

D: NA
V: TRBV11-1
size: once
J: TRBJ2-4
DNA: TGTGCCAGCAGCCCCGGGCCAATTAGGAGAGACATTCAGTACTTC
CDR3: CASSPGPIRRDIQYF

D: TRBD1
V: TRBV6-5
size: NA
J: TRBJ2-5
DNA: TGTGCCAGCAGTTACCCGCGAGGCAGGGGGAACCAAGAGACCCAGTACTTC
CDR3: CASSYPRGRGNQETQYF

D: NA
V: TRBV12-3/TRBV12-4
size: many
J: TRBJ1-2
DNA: TGTGCCAGCAGGCCATCCCAGGGTGGCTACACCTTC
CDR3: CASRPSQGGYTF

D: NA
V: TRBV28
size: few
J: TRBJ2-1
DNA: TGTGCCAGCACCGCCGTAGAGGGCTCCTACAATGAGCAGTTCTTC
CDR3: CASTAVEGSYNEQFF

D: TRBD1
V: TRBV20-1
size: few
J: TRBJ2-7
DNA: TGCAGTGCTCCCTCGGGACAGGGGAACGAGCAGTACTTC
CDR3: CSAPSGQGNEQYF

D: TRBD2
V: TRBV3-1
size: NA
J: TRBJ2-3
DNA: TGTGCCAGCAGCCAAGATCATCTAGCGGGGGGGCCGGTAGCTAGAGATACGCAGTATTTT
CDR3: CASSQDHLAGGPVARDTQYF

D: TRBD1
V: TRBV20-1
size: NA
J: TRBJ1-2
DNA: TGCAGTGCTAGAGACTCCAGACAAGACAGGGTTAGCTATGGCTACACCTTC
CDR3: CSARDSRQDRVSYGYTF

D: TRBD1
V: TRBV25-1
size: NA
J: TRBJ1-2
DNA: TGTGCCAGCACCTCGGGACAGGTCGGAGGCTACACCTTC
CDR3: CASTSGQVGGYTF

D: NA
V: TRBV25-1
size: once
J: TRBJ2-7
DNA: TGTGCCAGCAGTGAATTGGAGAGCGGACCGTACGAGCAGTACTTC
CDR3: CASSELESGPYEQYF

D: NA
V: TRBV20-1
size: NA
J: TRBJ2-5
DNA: TGCAGTGCTAGGGACGGTGGGGGGGAGACCCAGTACTTC
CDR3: CSARDGGGETQYF

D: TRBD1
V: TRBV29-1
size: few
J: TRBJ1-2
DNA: TGCAGCGTTGGGACAGGCCTCTATGGCTACACCTTC
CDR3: CSVGTGLYGYTF

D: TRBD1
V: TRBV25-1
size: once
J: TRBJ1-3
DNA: TGTTCCAGCAGTGTCCCCTATAACAGGGGGTCTGGAAACACCATATATTTT
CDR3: CSSSVPYNRGSGNTIYF

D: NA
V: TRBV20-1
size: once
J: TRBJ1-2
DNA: TGCAGTGCTAGAGGCGTCCGGGCGACCTATGGCTACACCTTC
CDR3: CSARGVRATYGYTF

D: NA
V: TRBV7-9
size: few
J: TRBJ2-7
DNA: TGTGCCAGCAGCCAGGACGGGTCCTGGAACGAGCAGTACTTC
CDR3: CASSQDGSWNEQYF

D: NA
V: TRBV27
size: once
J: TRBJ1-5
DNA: TGTGCCAGCAGTTCGGGAGGTTTGCCTCAGCATTTT
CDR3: CASSSGGLPQHF

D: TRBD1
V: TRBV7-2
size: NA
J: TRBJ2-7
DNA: TGTGCCAGCAGCTTAGCCTGGCGGACAGGGCCAAACCCAATCACCTACGAGCAGTACTTC
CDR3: CASSLAWRTGPNPITYEQYF

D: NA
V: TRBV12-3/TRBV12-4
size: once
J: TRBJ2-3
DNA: TGTGCCAGCAGTCCCCTGACGCTCCGCACAGATACGCAGTATTTT
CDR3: CASSPLTLRTDTQYF

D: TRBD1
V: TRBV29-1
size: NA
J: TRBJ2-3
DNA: TGCAGCGTTGAACGGCAGGGGACAGATACGCAGTGTTTT
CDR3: CSVERQGTDTQCF

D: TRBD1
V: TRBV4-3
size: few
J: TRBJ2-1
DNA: TGCGCCAGCAGCCAAGTTTTACCGGGACAGGGAAAGGACAATGAGCAGTTCTTC
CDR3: CASSQVLPGQGKDNEQFF

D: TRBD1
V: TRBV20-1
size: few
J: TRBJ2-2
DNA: TGCAGTGCTAGAGGCAGGGGGAAAGCGAACACCGGGGAGCTGTTTTTT
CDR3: CSARGRGKANTGELFF

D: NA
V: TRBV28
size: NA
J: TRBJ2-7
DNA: TGTGCCAGCAGTTTACTGTACAATTCTCCCAACTACGAGCAGTACTTC
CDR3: CASSLLYNSPNYEQYF

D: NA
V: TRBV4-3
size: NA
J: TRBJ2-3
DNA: TGCGCCAGCAGCCTCCACTCTAGCACAGATACGCAGTATTTT
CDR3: CASSLHSSTDTQYF

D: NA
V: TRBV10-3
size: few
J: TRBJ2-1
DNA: TGTGCCATCAGAAGGGACTCTCACAATGAGCAGTTCTTC
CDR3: CAIRRDSHNEQFF

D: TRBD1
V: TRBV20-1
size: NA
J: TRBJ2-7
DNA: TGCAGTGCTCAGGACAGGGGGTTTTACGAGCAGTACTTC
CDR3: CSAQDRGFYEQYF

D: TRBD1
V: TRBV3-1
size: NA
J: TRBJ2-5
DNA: TGTGCCAGCAGCCAAAGGGGACAGGTTGTCGAGACCCAGTACTTC
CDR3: CASSQRGQVVETQYF